The 19 T cell receptor beta chains listed next were all sequenced from one sample in a study of blood T cell repertoires in COVID-19. Measured with immunoSEQ multiplex PCR; TCRdb has only the in-frame clones, and not every one. The table records under 250,000 clones, under 90% of them present only once. The sequencing input was peripheral blood. The receptors shown here come from a man aged 45-65 years with COVID-19, enrolled during active disease.

The chain has TRBV29-1 and TRBJ2-1, with 11 bases that match TRBD2. The CDR3 totals 15 residues. The ends lost 7 bases at V and 7 bases at J; junction bases unmatched: 12. CDR1 and CDR2 (germline): SQVTM, ANQGSEA. As DNA, the CDR3 is TGCAGCGCTGCACCGGGACTAGCGGTTCGGAATGAGCAGTTCTTC. Amino acid sequence: CSAAPGLAVRNEQFF.

This chain uses TRBV10-3 with TRBJ2-7, with 7 bases lining up with TRBD1. Germline V lookup: CDR1 ENHRY, CDR2 SYGVKD. The junction had 7 bases not matched to a gene; V was cut back by 6 bases and J by 5 bases. The CDR3 contains 13 residues. The CDR3 region has the DNA TGTGCCATCAGACACGAGGGGGCCCACGAGCAGTACTTC. As protein: CAIRHEGAHEQYF.

This clone has ten or more counts. Written as DNA, the CDR3 is TGTGCCAGCAGTCAGGGTGAGGAGACCCAGTACTTC. The encoded protein is CASSQGEETQYF. The chain couples TRBV6-5 to TRBJ2-5; possible D gene TRBD1, 5 bases. CDR1 is MNHEY, CDR2 SVGAGI, per germline. Trimming stripped 5 bases from V and 5 bases from J, with 9 bases between. This CDR3 spans 12 amino acids.

The chain employs TRBV7-9 and TRBJ1-2; possible D gene TRBD1, 5 bases. The CDR3 runs to 14 residues. Trimming took off 1 base at V and 7 bases at J, with 13 bases between the two ends. Germline V gene sequence: CDR1 SEHNR, CDR2 FQNEAQ (reference sequence). The CDR3 nucleotides are TGTGCCAGCAGCTTAGTGGAGGGGCCGAGTGGCTACACCTTC. Translating it yields CASSLVEGPSGYTF.

This rearrangement joins TRBV12-3 or TRBV12-4 to TRBJ1-6; TRBD1 aligns across 10 bases. Trimming at V came to 6 bases and at J to 10 bases, leaving 3 bases not matched to a gene. The CDR3 is 13 amino acids. The CDR3 is CASSPTGGSPLHF. DNA for the CDR3: TGTGCCAGCAGCCCGACAGGGGGCTCACCCCTCCACTTT.

The chain couples TRBV18 to TRBJ2-3; D remains unclear. Trimming removed 3 bases from V and 4 bases from J, with 11 bases in between. CDR1 and CDR2 from the germline V gene are KGHSH and LQKENI. This CDR3 is 14 amino acids long. This CDR3 reads CASSPPSQSDTQYF. The CDR3, as DNA: TGTGCCAGCTCACCTCCCTCCCAGTCAGATACGCAGTATTTT. Based on the CDR3 plus reference TRBV18 and TRBJ2-3, the full variable domain is NAGVMQNPRHLVRRRGQEARLRCSPMKGHSHVYWYRQLPEEGLKFMVYLQKENIIDESGMPKERFSAEFPKEGPSILRIQQVVRGDSAAYFCASSPPSQSDTQYFGPGTRLTVL.

The chain links TRBV6-5 to TRBJ1-2; D ambiguous. CDR3 length equals 13 residues. Germline loops: CDR1 MNHEY, CDR2 SVGAGI. Between the trimmed V and J ends, which lost 4 bases and 3 bases, there was a span of 9 bases. The CDR3 nucleotides are TGTGCCAGCAGTTCCCCGCGCCACTATGGCTACACCTTC. As protein: CASSSPRHYGYTF.

This sequence joins TRBV11-2 and TRBJ2-7; no definite D call. The CDR3 length is 18 residues. Germline V gene sequence: CDR1 SGHAT, CDR2 FQNNGV. V was shortened by 1 base and J by 0 bases, with 19 bases between the two germline ends. The CDR3 loop is CASSLVALSVGSSYEQYF. The CDR3 DNA follows: TGTGCCAGCAGCTTAGTAGCCCTGTCGGTCGGAAGCTCCTACGAGCAGTACTTC.

The chain links TRBV19 to TRBJ1-1; possibly TRBD1 for D (6 bases). CDR1 and CDR2 from the germline V gene are LNHDA and SQIVND (reference sequence). Trimming shortened V by 8 bases and J by 1 base, and 11 bases separated the two germline ends. The CDR3 has 13 amino acids. CDR3 nucleotide sequence: TGTGCCAGTGAGGGGGGGCGGAACACTGAAGCTTTCTTT. Protein product: CASEGGRNTEAFF.

This clone has only one observation. The chain employs TRBV7-9 and TRBJ1-5; TRBD1 agrees at 9 bases. CDR1 is SEHNR, CDR2 FQNEAQ, per germline (reference sequence). This CDR3 comprises 15 residues. Losses at the gene ends were 5 bases for V and 3 bases for J; bases not matched to a gene: 5. The CDR3 is CASSRTGDYNQPQHF. The CDR3, as DNA: TGTGCCAGCAGCCGGACAGGGGACTACAATCAGCCCCAGCATTTT.

The V call is TRBV9, the J call TRBJ2-1; perhaps TRBD2 as D (5 bases). Trimming pared 3 bases from V and 4 bases from J, leaving 11 bases between. There are 14 residues in the CDR3. Looked up from germline, CDR1 is SGDLS and CDR2 is YYNGEE. CDR3 nucleotide sequence: TGTGCCAGCAGCGACGGACTGGGGTACAATGAGCAGTTCTTC. Protein sequence: CASSDGLGYNEQFF.

This chain joins TRBV27 and TRBJ2-7; 7 positions agree with TRBD2. Germline lookup yields CDR1 MNHEY and CDR2 SMNVEV (reference sequence). The V gene end was trimmed by 6 bases and the J gene end by 2 bases; junction bases not matched to a gene: 13. This CDR3 spans 16 amino acids. The CDR3 reads CASRAGLGLGTYEQYF. CDR3 sequence (DNA): TGTGCCAGCAGAGCGGGGTTAGGCCTTGGGACCTACGAGCAGTACTTC.

This clone was detected only a few times. In the same sample, other DNA sequences code for this CDR3. CDR3 amino acids: CASSLGGSSYNEQFF. The CDR3 DNA reads as TGTGCCAGCAGTTTAGGTGGGAGCTCCTACAATGAGCAGTTCTTC. The V gene is TRBV28, the J gene TRBJ2-1, with D possibly being TRBD2 (5 bases). V was clipped by 2 bases and J by 0 bases, with 8 bases between them. Germline V gene sequence: CDR1 MDHEN, CDR2 SYDVKM. This CDR3 has 15 residues.

The CDR3 sequence: CASSRDNRGPVNTEAFF. The CDR3 nucleotides read TGCGCCAGCAGCAGGGACAACAGGGGACCCGTGAACACTGAAGCTTTCTTT. The J gene is TRBJ1-1, the V gene TRBV5-1, with 7 bases fitting TRBD1. The CDR3 consists of 17 residues. CDR1 and CDR2 (germline): SGHRS, YFSETQ. The V segment lost 4 bases and the J segment 0 bases; nucleotides outside the gene matches: 12.

The rearrangement joins TRBV7-9 to TRBJ1-4; 7 positions agree with TRBD1. Germline V gives CDR1 SEHNR, CDR2 FQNEAQ (reference sequence). The CDR3 totals 15 residues. Trimming at V came to 0 bases and at J to 6 bases, leaving 4 bases not matched to a gene. CDR3 DNA sequence: TGTGCCAGCAGCTTAGCGGGACAGTTCCATGAAAAACTGTTTTTT. Its translation: CASSLAGQFHEKLFF.

To note about this clone: Germline and junction disagree at one end, which may indicate a read error. The V gene is TRBV29-1, the J gene TRBJ2-2; the D gene is possibly TRBD2 (5 bases). The CDR3 loop spans 12 amino acids. Germline CDR1 is SQVTM and CDR2 is ANQGSEA. For the CDR3, the DNA is TGTGTCCTGACTACGAACACCGGGGAGCTGTTTTTT. Translation gives CVLTTNTGELFF.

V usage is TRBV6-5 and J usage is TRBJ1-6; 8 bases map to TRBD1. The germline V gene has CDR1 MNHEY and CDR2 SVGAGI. The CDR3 length is 15 residues. V gave up 6 bases and J gave up 9 bases; unmatched junction bases: 10. DNA for the CDR3: TGTGCCAGCAGGGACTACAGGGGGATCGGTTCACCCCTCCACTTT. It encodes CASRDYRGIGSPLHF.

The chain employs TRBV7-2 and TRBJ1-2, with 11 bases aligning to TRBD1. Germline CDR1 is SGHTA and CDR2 is FQGNSA. The CDR3 has 15 amino acids. Trimming at V came to 4 bases and at J to 10 bases, leaving 11 bases not matched to a gene. The CDR3 nucleotides read TGTGCCAGCAGCTCTTTGGGACAGGGGGATAGGCTCTACACCTTC. This codes for CASSSLGQGDRLYTF.

V usage is TRBV10-1 and J usage is TRBJ1-1; D is undetermined. V lost 3 bases and J 4 bases, leaving 6 bases between the germline ends. Germline lookup yields CDR1 WNHNN and CDR2 SYGVQD (reference sequence). The CDR3 loop spans 12 amino acids. This CDR3 reads CASSDEGTEAFF. CDR3 nucleotide sequence: TGCGCCAGCAGTGATGAGGGCACTGAAGCTTTCTTT.